These 19 T cell receptor beta chains were sequenced from one sample in a study of T-cell reconstitution after alpha-beta-depleted transplantation in children. A TCRbeta library incorporating unique molecular identifiers was prepared. Each CDR3 protein gets one entry after TCRdb re-called the PCR reads with MiXCR. This table holds around 500,000 distinct CDR3 sequences, roughly 23% found once. Sample: PBMCs, mostly from graft donor cells, taken 360 days after TCRalphabeta/CD19-depleted stem cell transplant. The receptors stem from a boy under three years old who had a stem cell transplant for acute myeloid leukemia, so the T cells may come from the graft donor.

Many counts were recorded for this clonotype. The gene calls are TRBV12-3 or TRBV12-4 and TRBJ2-5; TRBD1 matches 8 bases. This CDR3 is 16 amino acids long. Unmatched junction bases numbered 14, after V lost 6 bases and J lost 5 bases. The DNA for the CDR3 is TGTGCCAGCAGCCCACCCGGACAGGGAAGAAGGGAGACCCAGTACTTC. Protein product: CASSPPGQGRRETQYF.

The sample holds a few counts of this clonotype. This chain uses TRBV7-9 with TRBJ1-1; no firm D call. CDR3 length: 14 amino acids. CDR1 SEHNR and CDR2 FQNEAQ come from the germline V gene (reference sequence). V lost 1 base and J 1 base, leaving 7 bases between the germline ends. CDR3 amino acids: CASSLVKGNTEAFF. CDR3 DNA: TGTGCCAGCAGCTTAGTAAAGGGGAACACTGAAGCTTTCTTT.

This clonotype has at least ten counts. The CDR3 nucleotides read TGTGCCAGCGACAGAGTAGGATCCACCCAGTACTTC. It translates to CASDRVGSTQYF. The rearrangement joins TRBV6-2 or TRBV6-3 to TRBJ2-5; maybe TRBD1 (5 bases). Germline V gene sequence: CDR1 MNHEY, CDR2 SVGEGT. This CDR3 comprises 12 residues. With 8 bases removed from V and 8 bases from J, the gap between germline ends came to 15 bases.

This chain uses TRBV12-3 or TRBV12-4 with TRBJ2-3, with 9 bases that match TRBD1. V lost 6 bases, J lost 3 bases, and 7 bases stayed unmatched. This CDR3 has 15 amino acids. The CDR3 protein is CASRLRQGGTDTQYF. The CDR3 DNA sequence: TGTGCCAGCAGACTCCGACAGGGGGGGACAGATACGCAGTATTTT.

The genes are TRBV7-2 and TRBJ1-1; 7 nucleotides line up with TRBD1. Germline V gene data show CDR1 as SGHTA and CDR2 as FQGNSA. V trimming: 0 bases; J trimming: 3 bases; junction bases outside the gene matches: 19. This CDR3 spans 20 amino acids. The CDR3 sequence: CASSLAPSRGRNGSDTEAFF. The CDR3 DNA reads TGTGCCAGCAGCTTAGCCCCTAGTAGGGGGCGGAATGGATCGGACACTGAAGCTTTCTTT.

Ten or more counts support this clonotype. The chain joins TRBV6-2 or TRBV6-3 to TRBJ1-1; 9 bases match TRBD1. From germline, CDR1 is MNHEY and CDR2 SVGEGT. CDR3 size: 15 residues. V lost 4 bases and J lost 5; bases outside the gene matches: 8. CDR3 DNA: TGTGCCAGCAGTTTCGGGACAGGGAAAACAACTGAAGCTTTCTTT. As protein: CASSFGTGKTTEAFF.

This clonotype was seen ten or more times. V usage is TRBV12-3 or TRBV12-4 and J usage is TRBJ1-4; tentative D call: TRBD1 (5 bases). V was trimmed by 3 bases and J by 3 bases, leaving 8 bases between them. This CDR3 comprises 14 residues. CDR3 in amino acids: CASSLWTPNEKLFF. CDR3 in DNA: TGTGCCAGCAGTTTGTGGACACCTAATGAAAAACTGTTTTTT.

This chain links TRBV5-1 with TRBJ2-7, with D uncertain. CDR1 is SGHRS, CDR2 YFSETQ, per germline. Trimming shortened V by 5 bases and J by 4 bases, and 19 bases separated the two germline ends. CDR3 size: 15 residues. CDR3 in DNA: TGCGCCAGCAGTCCTGAGGCAGACCTCCCTTACGAGCAGTACGTC. Translating gives CASSPEADLPYEQYV.

This clonotype was picked up a small number of times. The CDR3 protein is CASSVASPQGKSSYNEQFF. The CDR3 DNA is TGTGCCAGCAGCGTAGCAAGCCCACAGGGGAAAAGCTCCTACAATGAGCAGTTCTTC. The V gene is TRBV9, the J gene TRBJ2-1, with TRBD1 identical over 7 bases. CDR1 and CDR2 (germline): SGDLS, YYNGEE. Trimming at V came to 0 bases and at J to 0 bases, leaving 12 bases not matched to a gene. The CDR3 has 19 residues.

This clonotype has more than one count but fewer than ten. The chain employs TRBV20-1 and TRBJ2-3; weak D call: TRBD2 (5 bases). Looked up from germline, CDR1 is DFQATT and CDR2 is SNEGSKA (reference sequence). V lost 7 bases to trimming and J lost 1 base, with 12 bases between them. The CDR3 covers 13 residues. The CDR3 here is CSGWVSGTDTQYF. In nucleotides, the CDR3 is TGCAGTGGGTGGGTTAGCGGCACAGATACGCAGTATTTT.

Here the CDR3 reads CSAQKTRADNSPLHF. The DNA of the CDR3 is TGCAGTGCTCAGAAAACCAGGGCGGACAATTCACCCCTCCACTTT. The chain uses TRBV20-1 and TRBJ1-6, with a tentative D call TRBD1 (5 bases). CDR3 length equals 15 residues. Germline V gives CDR1 DFQATT, CDR2 SNEGSKA (reference sequence). V gave up 5 bases and J gave up 7 bases, with 18 bases separating them.

This clonotype was seen a handful of times. The chain has TRBV20-1 and TRBJ1-1; D is unresolved. Trimming took 0 bases from V and 6 from J, leaving 14 bases between them. This CDR3 contains 14 residues. Germline CDR1 is DFQATT and CDR2 is SNEGSKA (reference sequence). Here the CDR3 reads CSARDRVFRAEAFF. The CDR3 coding sequence is TGCAGTGCTAGAGATCGAGTGTTTAGGGCTGAAGCTTTCTTT.

This clonotype was recorded a few times. The CDR3 nucleotides are TGTGCCAGCAGCTTAGCGGGGGCAAAGACCCAGTACTTC. It is translated as CASSLAGAKTQYF. The chain is built from TRBV7-9 and TRBJ2-5; TRBD1 might be the D (6 bases). Deletions cut 0 bases from V and 6 bases from J, with 8 bases between. The CDR3 has 13 amino acids. CDR1 and CDR2 from the germline V gene are SEHNR and FQNEAQ (reference sequence).

V and J are TRBV28 and TRBJ2-3; the D gene could be TRBD1 or TRBD2 (6 bases each). Germline loops: CDR1 MDHEN, CDR2 SYDVKM. This CDR3 contains 15 residues. With 2 bases removed from V and 2 bases from J, the gap between germline ends came to 11 bases. CDR3 coding DNA: TGTGCCAGCAGTTTACACAGGGAGGACACAGATACGCAGTATTTT. Translation: CASSLHREDTDTQYF.

In this sample, this clonotype turned up a few times. The rearrangement links TRBV20-1 to TRBJ1-1, with a tentative D call TRBD1 (5 bases). CDR1 is DFQATT, CDR2 SNEGSKA, per germline (reference sequence). This CDR3 region has 17 residues. V lost 6 bases, J lost 0 bases, and 23 bases lay in between. The CDR3 DNA reads TGCAGTGCAAGTGGGGCATATCAAGGAATCATGAACACTGAAGCTTTCTTT. Translation: CSASGAYQGIMNTEAFF.

V usage is TRBV9 and J usage is TRBJ1-1; no firm D call. CDR3 length: 13 residues. Between the trimmed V and J ends, which lost 4 bases and 4 bases, there was a span of 11 bases. Germline loops: CDR1 SGDLS, CDR2 YYNGEE. The CDR3 DNA reads as TGTGCCAGCAGCAGGGATTGGGGCACTGAAGCTTTCTTT. The encoded protein is CASSRDWGTEAFF.

This clonotype was recorded at least ten times. This chain joins TRBV25-1 and TRBJ2-1; no definite D call. The CDR3 contains 10 residues. V was trimmed by 2 bases and J by 8 bases, leaving 1 base between them. CDR1 and CDR2 from the germline V gene are MGHDK and SYGVNS. The CDR3 coding sequence is TGTGCCAGCAGTGAAGATGAGCAGTTCTTC. This encodes CASSEDEQFF.

A word on this clonotype: A read error is possible here, since a much larger clone lies one base away. In this CDR3 the conserved last residue, phenylalanine or tryptophan, is missing, so a read error is likely. The chain employs TRBV29-1 and TRBJ2-7; possible D gene TRBD1, 7 bases. The germline V gene encodes CDR1 SQVTM and CDR2 ANQGSEA. The CDR3 covers 14 residues. V was trimmed by 4 bases and J by 4 bases, leaving 17 bases between them. The DNA for the CDR3 is TGCAGCGTTGTTTCGGGGCAGGGGGGTTACGAGCAGTACCTC. Its translation is CSVVSGQGGYEQYL.

This clonotype was detected a few times. This chain uses TRBV15 with TRBJ2-2; D is possibly TRBD2 (5 bases). The CDR3 consists of 14 residues. V lost 2 bases and J lost 3, with 7 bases in between. Germline assignment: CDR1 LNHNV and CDR2 YYDKDF (reference sequence). CDR3 protein: CATSRSRDTGELFF. In DNA, the CDR3 is TGTGCCACCAGCAGATCGAGGGACACCGGGGAGCTGTTTTTT. Using reference TRBV15 and TRBJ2-2 for the parts outside the CDR3, the full variable domain is DAMVIQNPRYQVTQFGKPVTLSCSQTLNHNVMYWYQQKSSQAPKLLFHYYDKDFNNEADTPDNFQSRRPNTSFCFLDIRSPGLGDTAMYLCATSRSRDTGELFFGEGSRLTVL.